This TCR beta chain was profiled in a study of T cell responses to AZD1222 COVID-19 vaccine. Findings of the study overall: Distributed over spike, vaccine-associated CD4 TCRs predominated at 160-218 and 743-854. Spike-specific TCR breadth and depth both grew after two AZD1222 doses. Donors in the cohort were predominantly white British and more often female, and clonal diversity was possibly underestimated. Within unmutated variant regions lay the reported targets of nearly half of spike-specific TCRs.

Only in-frame clones appear in the TCRdb table, and some are missing; sequencing was by immunoSEQ multiplex PCR. This table holds about 56,000 clones, approximately 85% found once. Germline CDR1 is MRHNA and CDR2 is SNTAGT. The CDR3 spans 10 residues. The ends were cut back, 6 bases at V and 10 bases at J, with 4 bases in the middle. This clone is medium-sized by share. Its antigen is not identified. The chain has TRBV6-4 and TRBJ1-6; D gene uncertain. This TCR came from an adult in good health. Material: peripheral blood, obtained on day 0 of AZD1222 vaccination. The CDR3 region has the DNA TGTGCCAGCAGGGAGTCACCCCTCCACTTT. This encodes CASRESPLHF.